The rows below give T cell receptor beta chains drawn from one sample of a study of blood T cell repertoires in COVID-19. Sequencing used immunoSEQ multiplex PCR; TCRdb keeps in-frame clones, though not all of them. The data hold some 130,000 clones, with approximately 90% observed a single time. Sequenced input: peripheral blood. These TCRs come from a man in his fifties or sixties with COVID-19, enrolled during active disease. The CDR3 runs from the conserved cysteine through the conserved F or W. Each record gives: clone size, J gene, V gene, D gene, CDR3 DNA, CDR3 protein. A D gene is named only where the DNA matches it firmly. Clone size is given for some rows only: seen once, a few or many times, or a class if the clone is expanded.

>NA|TRBJ1-1|TRBV7-9|NA
TGTGCCAGCAGCTTACTTTTCGGTAGTGAAGCTTTCTTT
CASSLLFGSEAFF
>NA|TRBJ2-2|TRBV5-1|NA
TGCGCCAGCAGCTTGGGACACCTGAACACCGGGGAGCTGTTTTTT
CASSLGHLNTGELFF
>NA|TRBJ2-1|TRBV6-5|NA
TGTGCCAGCAGTTACTTGGGGACAAGCTCCTACAATGAGCAGTTCTTC
CASSYLGTSSYNEQFF
>NA|TRBJ1-3|TRBV3-1/TRBV3-2|NA
TGTGCCAGCAGCCAAGTCATTGGGGCAACTGGAAACACCATATATTTT
CASSQVIGATGNTIYF
>NA|TRBJ1-1|TRBV9|NA
TGTGCCAGCAGCCCCTTATATAAGAACACTGAAGCTTTCTTT
CASSPLYKNTEAFF
>NA|TRBJ1-1|TRBV5-4|NA
TGTGCCAGTTTCCTTTCTCCGCGACAGACGAACACTGAAGCTTTCTTT
CASFLSPRQTNTEAFF
>NA|TRBJ2-3|TRBV5-6|TRBD2
TGTGCCAGCAGCTGGGAGGGGCTGGGTAGCACAGATACGCAGTATTTT
CASSWEGLGSTDTQYF
>NA|TRBJ2-5|TRBV3-1/TRBV3-2|TRBD2
TGTGCCAGCAGCCAGCGGGGGGGCTGGAAGACCCAGTACTTC
CASSQRGGWKTQYF
>NA|TRBJ2-5|TRBV7-8|NA
TGTGCCAGCAGCCCCCCCATCAGTATTTGGACCCAGTACTTC
CASSPPISIWTQYF
>once|TRBJ2-7|TRBV28|TRBD2
TGTGCCAGCAGACGCGGGGGGGCATCCTACGAGCAGTACTTC
CASRRGGASYEQYF
>few|TRBJ1-6|TRBV2|TRBD1
TGTGCCAGCACCCGACAGGGCGCCGTGGACTCACCCCTCCACTTT
CASTRQGAVDSPLHF
>NA|TRBJ1-1|TRBV13|TRBD1
TGTGCCAGCAGCACCCGGGACAGGGAGAGGAGCACTGAAGCTTTCTTT
CASSTRDRERSTEAFF
>once|TRBJ1-1|TRBV7-9|NA
TGTGCCAGCAGCTCCCCGGTGGCAGGGGCCCTTATGAACACTGAAGCTTTCTTT
CASSSPVAGALMNTEAFF
>few|TRBJ1-2|TRBV28|NA
TGTGCCAGCAGTGTGGGAGTCGACTATGGCTACACCTTC
CASSVGVDYGYTF
>NA|TRBJ1-2|TRBV6-1|TRBD1
TGTGCCAGCAGTGAAGCCGGGACAGGGATTAACTATGGCTACACCTTC
CASSEAGTGINYGYTF
>NA|TRBJ1-5|TRBV19|NA
TGTGCCAGTAGTGAGAGGCGTAATCAGCCCCAGCATTTT
CASSERRNQPQHF
>NA|TRBJ1-5|TRBV10-3|NA
TGTGCCATCCCGGATCAGCCCCAGCATTTT
CAIPDQPQHF
>NA|TRBJ2-3|TRBV6-2/TRBV6-3|TRBD2
TGTGCCAGCAGTCCACTAGCGGGGGGCTTCACAGATACGCAGTATTTT
CASSPLAGGFTDTQYF
>NA|TRBJ2-7|TRBV9|NA
TGTGCCAGCAGCGGTCAACCCGGGAGCGGGCCCCTCTACGAGCAGTACTTC
CASSGQPGSGPLYEQYF
>NA|TRBJ2-7|TRBV10-1|TRBD2
TGCGCCAGCAGTGAAAGCGGGGGCGACGAGCAGTACTTC
CASSESGGDEQYF
>NA|TRBJ2-5|TRBV5-1|NA
TGCGCCAGCAGCTTGCCCGGGGAGGAGACCCAGTACTTC
CASSLPGEETQYF
>NA|TRBJ2-5|TRBV10-3|TRBD1
TGTGCCATCAGAGACAGGGGGGAAGAGACCCAGTACTTC
CAIRDRGEETQYF
>NA|TRBJ1-2|TRBV5-1|TRBD1
TGCGCCAGCAGCCTAGGACAGGGCGGCTATGGCTACACCTTC
CASSLGQGGYGYTF
>NA|TRBJ2-4|TRBV2|NA
TGTGCCAGCAGTGAATATCGGGGGTTAGCCAAAAACATTCAGTACTTC
CASSEYRGLAKNIQYF
>NA|TRBJ2-7|TRBV6-5|TRBD1
TGTGCCAGCAGTTACTTACGAACAGGGGGCGAGCAGTACTTC
CASSYLRTGGEQYF
>NA|TRBJ2-3|TRBV5-5|TRBD1
TGTGCCAGCAGCTTCTCGGGACAGACGACAGATACGCAGTATTTT
CASSFSGQTTDTQYF
>few|TRBJ1-2|TRBV5-4|NA
TGTGCCAGCAGCATAGTGGGGAGGGTCGACGGCTACACCTTC
CASSIVGRVDGYTF
>NA|TRBJ2-5|TRBV5-4|TRBD2
TGTGCCAGCAGCTTGGGCGGGGGGGTTCAAGAGACCCAGTACTTC
CASSLGGGVQETQYF
>NA|TRBJ1-1|TRBV13|NA
TGTGCCAGCAGCTTAGGACCCCAGGGTGAAGCTTTCTTT
CASSLGPQGEAFF
>NA|TRBJ2-7|TRBV7-2|NA
TGTGCCAGCAGCCCCCACCGGCAAGGGGCCTATCGTACCTACGAGCAGTACTTC
CASSPHRQGAYRTYEQYF
>NA|TRBJ1-4|TRBV7-6|NA
TGTGCCAGCAGCTCCCCCGGGTTAAGGGGACTTAATGAAAAACTGTTTTTT
CASSSPGLRGLNEKLFF
>NA|TRBJ1-2|TRBV5-1|TRBD1
TGCGCCAGCAGTTCTCGGGACAGGGGTATCTATGGCTACACCTTC
CASSSRDRGIYGYTF
>NA|TRBJ1-1|TRBV20-1|NA
TGCAGTGCTAGAGACCTGGAGGAAGCTTTCTTT
CSARDLEEAFF
>NA|TRBJ1-2|TRBV29-1|NA
TGCAGCGTTGAAACGGGTGGCTACACCTTC
CSVETGGYTF
>NA|TRBJ1-5|TRBV7-2|NA
TGTGCCAGCAGCTCGGACAGAAATAGCAATCAGCCCCAGCATTTT
CASSSDRNSNQPQHF
>NA|TRBJ1-4|TRBV19|TRBD1
TGTGCCAGTAGTACGACAGGGAATGAAAAACTGTTTTTT
CASSTTGNEKLFF
>once|TRBJ1-6|TRBV5-1|TRBD1
TGCGCCAGCAGCAAGGGGACAGGGATCTCCTATAATTCACCCCTCCACTTT
CASSKGTGISYNSPLHF
>NA|TRBJ1-6|TRBV12-5|NA
TGTGCTAGTGTGGGCCAGGGAAATTCACCCCTCCACTTT
CASVGQGNSPLHF
>NA|TRBJ1-3|TRBV12-5|NA
TGTGCTAGTGGTTTCGCGGGGAGGGCTGGAAACACCATATATTTT
CASGFAGRAGNTIYF
>NA|TRBJ2-7|TRBV28|TRBD2
TGTGCCACCCTGCGGGGGGCCAATTACGAGCAGTACTTC
CATLRGANYEQYF
>NA|TRBJ1-2|TRBV7-2|TRBD1
TGTGCCAGCAGCTTAGGCGGGACAGGGGGGCATGGCTACACCTTC
CASSLGGTGGHGYTF
>NA|TRBJ2-7|TRBV5-4|TRBD2
TGTGCCAGCAGCACCGGGACTAGCTCCTACGAGCAGTACTTC
CASSTGTSSYEQYF
>NA|TRBJ2-7|TRBV7-2|TRBD1
TGTGCCAGCAGCTCCTTGCCGGCAGGGGGCGGCGAGCAGTACTTC
CASSSLPAGGGEQYF
>once|TRBJ2-7|TRBV7-9|NA
TGTGCCAGCAGCTTGTCTTACTACGAGCAGTACTTC
CASSLSYYEQYF
>NA|TRBJ1-2|TRBV6-2/TRBV6-3|TRBD1
TGTGCCAGCAGTTATGGGACAGGGGGCTATGGCTACACCTTC
CASSYGTGGYGYTF
>NA|TRBJ1-4|TRBV5-4|TRBD1
TGTGCCAGCAGTTGGGACAGGGTGAATGAAAAACTGTTTTTT
CASSWDRVNEKLFF
>NA|TRBJ1-2|TRBV19|TRBD1
TGTGCCAGTAGTATCCAGGGGGGACCCTATGGCTACACCTTC
CASSIQGGPYGYTF
>NA|TRBJ2-7|TRBV12-3/TRBV12-4|NA
TGTGCCAGCAGTCGGGGTGAAAGGGACGAGCAGTACTTC
CASSRGERDEQYF
>NA|TRBJ1-1|TRBV7-9|NA
TGTGCCAGCAGTCCCGATACGACTTCTGAAGCTTTCTTT
CASSPDTTSEAFF
>many|TRBJ1-1|TRBV27|NA
TGTGCCAGCTACTCGACAGGCGGGTGGTTGGCTTTCTTT
CASYSTGGWLAFF
>NA|TRBJ2-3|TRBV7-2|NA
TGTGCCAGCAGCTTAGAAGCGCCCCTAGCAGATACGCAGTATTTT
CASSLEAPLADTQYF
>NA|TRBJ1-1|TRBV6-5|TRBD1
TGTGCCACCTCGGACAGGGCGAACACTGAAGCTTTCTTT
CATSDRANTEAFF
>NA|TRBJ1-1|TRBV11-2|NA
TGTGCCAGCAGCGGGAGTGAGAACACTGAAGCTTTCTTT
CASSGSENTEAFF
>NA|TRBJ2-7|TRBV6-5|TRBD2
TGTGCCAGCAGTTACCGGGGGGGCCTCTACGAGCAGTACTTC
CASSYRGGLYEQYF
>NA|TRBJ1-1|TRBV6-5|NA
TGTGCCAGCAGTTACACTGTGAACACTGAAGCTTTCTTT
CASSYTVNTEAFF